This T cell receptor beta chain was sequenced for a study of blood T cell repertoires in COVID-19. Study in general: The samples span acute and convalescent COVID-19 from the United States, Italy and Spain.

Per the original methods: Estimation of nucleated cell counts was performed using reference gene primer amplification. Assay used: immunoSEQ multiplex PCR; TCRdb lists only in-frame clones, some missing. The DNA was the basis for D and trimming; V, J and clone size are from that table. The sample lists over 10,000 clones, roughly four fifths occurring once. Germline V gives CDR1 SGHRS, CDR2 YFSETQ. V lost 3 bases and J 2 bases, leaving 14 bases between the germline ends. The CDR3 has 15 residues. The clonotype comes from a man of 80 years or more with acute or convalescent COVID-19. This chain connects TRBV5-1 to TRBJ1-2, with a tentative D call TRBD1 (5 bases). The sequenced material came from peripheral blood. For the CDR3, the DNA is TGCGCCAGCAGCTCGCCTGACAGCCTGAACTATGGCTACACCTTC. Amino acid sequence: CASSSPDSLNYGYTF.